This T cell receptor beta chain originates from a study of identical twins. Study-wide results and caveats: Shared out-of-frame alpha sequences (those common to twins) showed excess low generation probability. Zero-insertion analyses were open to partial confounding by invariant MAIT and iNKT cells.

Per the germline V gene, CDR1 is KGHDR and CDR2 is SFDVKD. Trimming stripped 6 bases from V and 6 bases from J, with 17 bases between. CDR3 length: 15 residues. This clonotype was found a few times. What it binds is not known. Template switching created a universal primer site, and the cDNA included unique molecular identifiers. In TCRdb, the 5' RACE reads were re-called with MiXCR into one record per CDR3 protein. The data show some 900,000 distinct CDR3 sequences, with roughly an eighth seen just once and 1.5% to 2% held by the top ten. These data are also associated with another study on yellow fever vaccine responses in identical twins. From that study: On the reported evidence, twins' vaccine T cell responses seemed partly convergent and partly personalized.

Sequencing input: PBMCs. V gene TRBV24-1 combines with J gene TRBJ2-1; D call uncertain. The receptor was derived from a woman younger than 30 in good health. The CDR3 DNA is TGTGCCACCAGTCCCGCCGGCGACTCATCCAATGAGCAGTTCTTC. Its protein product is CATSPAGDSSNEQFF.